Below, 13 T cell receptor beta chains from the same sample are listed, as sequenced in a study of CXCR3-negative and CXCR3-positive naive CD8 T cells. The study's findings and limits: Compared with CXCR3-negative naive cells, CXCR3-positive naive cells showed more hydrophobic TRB CDR3s.

These receptors' antigens are unknown. TRB cDNA was prepared as libraries by UMI-labeled 5' RACE. TCRdb reprocessed the 5' RACE reads; each CDR3 protein has one entry and no DNA is given. Listed are approximately 140,000 distinct CDR3 sequences; about 0.28% falls within the top ten. The sequenced material came from naive CXCR3+ CD8+ T cells from blood. Subset of the sample: CD45RO-CCR7+CD27+CD95- naive CD8+ T cells expressing CXCR3 (TNR3+). Every receptor here comes from a human donor in good health. Some clones in this sample may be carry-over from other donors' samples.

V usage is TRBV29-1 and J usage is TRBJ1-5; TCRdb reports TRBD1, a call that lacks DNA to check it against. CDR3 length: 14 residues. The germline V gene encodes CDR1 SQVTM and CDR2 ANQGSEA. CDR3 sequence: CSVAKGGSNQPQHF.

The rearrangement uses TRBV5-4 and TRBJ2-3. The CDR3 loop spans 12 amino acids. Germline CDR1 and CDR2: SGHNT and YYREEE (reference sequence). This chain's CDR3 is CASRSSTDTQYF.

The chain has TRBV20-1 and TRBJ2-7. CDR3 length: 13 amino acids. CDR1 and CDR2 from the germline V gene are DFQATT and SNEGSKA (reference sequence). This CDR3 reads CSETTRASYEQYF.

The gene calls are TRBV7-9 and TRBJ2-5; TCRdb picks TRBD1, but there is no DNA to check that call. The CDR3 length is 12 residues. The germline V gene has CDR1 SEHNR and CDR2 FQNEAQ (reference sequence). This CDR3 reads CASSADRGINDF.

This chain uses TRBV9 with TRBJ1-6; TCRdb lists TRBD1, though no DNA is available to test this call. CDR1 is SGDLS, CDR2 YYNGEE, per germline. This CDR3 contains 17 residues. The CDR3 sequence: CASSVGDRAFGNSPLHF.

The V and J genes are TRBV6-6 and TRBJ1-2; no DNA is available, so the TRBD1 call from TCRdb remains unchecked. CDR1 and CDR2 (germline): MNHNY, SVGAGI (reference sequence). The CDR3 extends over 11 amino acids. CDR3 region: CAAQGLDGYTF.

The gene calls are TRBV6-5 and TRBJ2-3. Germline assignment: CDR1 MNHEY and CDR2 SVGAGI. This CDR3 region has 13 residues. CDR3 residues: CASSYLASDTQYF.

The CDR3 reads CASSQDPDYEQYF. The genes are TRBV3-1 and TRBJ2-7. This CDR3 is 13 amino acids long. Germline CDR1 LGHDT, CDR2 YNNKEL (reference sequence).

The chain has TRBV20-1 and TRBJ2-7; TCRdb calls TRBD1, which cannot be checked without DNA. The CDR3 is made up of 14 amino acids. From germline, CDR1 is DFQATT and CDR2 SNEGSKA (reference sequence). CDR3 amino acids: CSARETPGAYEQYF.

This chain links TRBV12-5 with TRBJ2-1; checking the TCRdb D call of TRBD2 is not possible without DNA. CDR3 length: 17 amino acids. The germline CDR1 and CDR2 sequences are LGHNT and FRNRAP. CDR3 protein: CASGLVLAGGYYNEQFF.

V usage is TRBV5-1 and J usage is TRBJ2-7. Per the germline V gene, CDR1 is SGHRS and CDR2 is YFSETQ. The CDR3 has 14 amino acids. The chain's CDR3 is CASSLAAGYYEQYF.

V and J are TRBV6-5 and TRBJ2-1; TCRdb indicates TRBD2, and absent DNA this call remains unverified. Germline V lookup: CDR1 MNHEY, CDR2 SVGAGI. The CDR3 consists of 15 residues. This chain's CDR3 is CASSYLASGDNEQFF.

J is TRBJ2-7 and V is TRBV12-3 or TRBV12-4. The CDR3 is 14 residues long. This CDR3 is CASSSERGVYEQYF.